This TCR beta chain stems from a study of T cell changes during pregnancy in multiple sclerosis. This clone was found a few times. The protocol was immunoSEQ multiplex PCR, while the TCRdb copy is restricted to in-frame clones and leaves out a portion. The data contain around 67,000 clones, around 92% of them singletons. Germline V gives CDR1 ENHRY, CDR2 SYGVKD. The CDR3 has 13 residues. V lost 3 bases and J 4 bases, leaving 9 bases between the germline ends. Sample: peripheral blood, taken in the first trimester of pregnancy. V gene TRBV10-3 combines with J gene TRBJ1-1, with no clear D. This receptor was obtained from a female donor with multiple sclerosis, enrolled in a pregnancy study. CDR3 sequence (DNA): TGTGCCATCAGTGAAGGAGGTCCCACTGAAGCTTTCTTT. Translated, it gives CAISEGGPTEAFF.